The clone carrying this T cell receptor (beta chain) showed up just once. This sample was included in a study of blood T cell repertoires in COVID-19. CDR3 length: 12 amino acids. Germline assignment: CDR1 ENHRY and CDR2 SYGVKD. V lost 10 bases, J lost 3 bases, and 13 bases lay in between. Original analysis: Amplifying reference gene primers gave estimates of nucleated cell counts. Libraries were prepared by immunoSEQ multiplex PCR; TCRdb keeps only in-frame clonotypes and omits some of them. V and J calls and clone size are those listed in that table; D and trimming were worked out from the DNA. The sample includes about 340,000 clones, over 70% of them seen just once.

V and J are TRBV10-3 and TRBJ2-7; D may be TRBD2 (6 bases). Sequences were obtained from peripheral blood. The source of this sequence is a man aged 25 to 40 with active or convalescent COVID-19. The DNA of the CDR3 is TGTGCCACTCGGCCGGGGGACTACGAGCAGTACTTC. Its translation is CATRPGDYEQYF.